This TCR beta chain stems from a study of blood T cell repertoires in COVID-19. About the research overall: PBMCs, B-cell-depleted T cells, or T cells were the source of the cDNA or gDNA that made up the material.

CDR1 and CDR2 from the germline V gene are DFQATT and SNEGSKA (reference sequence). Trimming took 3 bases from V and 3 from J, leaving 14 bases between them. The CDR3 consists of 14 residues. The authors' processing: Reference gene primer amplification gave nucleated cell count estimates. Clones were sequenced by immunoSEQ multiplex PCR, and TCRdb holds only the in-frame ones, with some missing. D and trimming come from the DNA, and the V and J calls and clone size come from that table. The profile shows 84,000 or so clones, around 80% of them singletons. Material: peripheral blood. This TCR derives from a man aged 80 or over with active or convalescent COVID-19. The J gene is TRBJ1-1, the V gene TRBV20-1; tentatively, D is TRBD1 (5 bases). CDR3 sequence (DNA): TGCAGTGCTAGTCAGAACAGGAGGGACACTGAAGCTTTCTTT. Amino acid sequence: CSASQNRRDTEAFF.